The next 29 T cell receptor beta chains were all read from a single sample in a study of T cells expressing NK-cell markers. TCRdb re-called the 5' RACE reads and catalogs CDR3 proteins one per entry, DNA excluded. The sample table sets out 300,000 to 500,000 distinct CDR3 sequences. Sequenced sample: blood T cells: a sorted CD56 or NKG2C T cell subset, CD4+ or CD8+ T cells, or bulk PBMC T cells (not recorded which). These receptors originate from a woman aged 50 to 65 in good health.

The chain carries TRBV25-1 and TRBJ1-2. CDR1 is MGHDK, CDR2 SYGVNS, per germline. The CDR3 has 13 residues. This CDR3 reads CASSAEANYGYTF.

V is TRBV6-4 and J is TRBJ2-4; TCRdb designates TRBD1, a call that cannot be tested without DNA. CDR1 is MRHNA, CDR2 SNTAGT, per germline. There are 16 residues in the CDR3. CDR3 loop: CASSVRASTGENIQYF.

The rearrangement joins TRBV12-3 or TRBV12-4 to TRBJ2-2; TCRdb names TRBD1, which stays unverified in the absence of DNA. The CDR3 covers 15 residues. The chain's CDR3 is CASSPGRGRAGELFF.

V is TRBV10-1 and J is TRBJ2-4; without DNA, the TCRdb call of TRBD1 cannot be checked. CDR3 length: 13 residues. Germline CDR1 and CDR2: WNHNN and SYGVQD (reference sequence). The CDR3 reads CASSETLRDIQYF.

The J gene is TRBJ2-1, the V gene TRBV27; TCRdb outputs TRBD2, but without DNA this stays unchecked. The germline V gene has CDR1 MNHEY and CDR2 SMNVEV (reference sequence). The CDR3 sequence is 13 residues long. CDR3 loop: CASTSGSLNEQFF.

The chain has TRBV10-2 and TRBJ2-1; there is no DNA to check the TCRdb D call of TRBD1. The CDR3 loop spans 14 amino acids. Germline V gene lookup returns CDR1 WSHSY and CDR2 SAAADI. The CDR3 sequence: CATTMDRGPIEQFF.

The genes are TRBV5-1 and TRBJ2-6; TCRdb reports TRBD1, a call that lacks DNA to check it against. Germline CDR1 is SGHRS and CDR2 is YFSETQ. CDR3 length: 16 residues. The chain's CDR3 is CASSGAGTAGANVLTF.

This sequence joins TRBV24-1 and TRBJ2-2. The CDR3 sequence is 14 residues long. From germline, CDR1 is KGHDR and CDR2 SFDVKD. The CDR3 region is CATSDLVYTGELFF.

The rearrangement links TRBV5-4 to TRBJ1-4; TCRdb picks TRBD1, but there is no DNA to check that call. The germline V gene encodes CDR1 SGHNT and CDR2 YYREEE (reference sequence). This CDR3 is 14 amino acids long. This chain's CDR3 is CASSSWDRDEKLFF.

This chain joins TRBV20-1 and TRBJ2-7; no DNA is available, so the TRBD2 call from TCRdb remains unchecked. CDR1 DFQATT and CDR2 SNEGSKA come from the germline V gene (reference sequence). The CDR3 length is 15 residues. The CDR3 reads CSALGEASGSYEQYF.

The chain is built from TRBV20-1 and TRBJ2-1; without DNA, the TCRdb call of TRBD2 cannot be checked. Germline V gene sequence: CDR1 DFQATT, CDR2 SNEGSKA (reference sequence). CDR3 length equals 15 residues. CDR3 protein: CSARVDMLGRNEQFF.

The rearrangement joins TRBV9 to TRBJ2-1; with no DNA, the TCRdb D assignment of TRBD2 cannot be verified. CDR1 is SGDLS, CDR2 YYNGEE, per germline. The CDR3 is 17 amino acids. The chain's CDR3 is CASSATGTSGVLDEQFF.

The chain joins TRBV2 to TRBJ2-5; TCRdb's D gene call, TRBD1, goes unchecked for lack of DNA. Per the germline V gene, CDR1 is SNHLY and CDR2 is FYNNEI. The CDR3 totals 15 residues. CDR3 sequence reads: CASSERGLGAGTQYF. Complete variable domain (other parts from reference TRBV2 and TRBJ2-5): EPEVTQTPSHQVTQMGQEVILRCVPISNHLYFYWYRQILGQKVEFLVSFYNNEISEKSEIFDDQFSVERPDGSNFTLKIRSTKLEDSAMYFCASSERGLGAGTQYFGPGTRLLVL.

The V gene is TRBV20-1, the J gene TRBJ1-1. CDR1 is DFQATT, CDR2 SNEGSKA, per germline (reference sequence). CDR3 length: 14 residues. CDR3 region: CSAKTGTRNTEAFF.

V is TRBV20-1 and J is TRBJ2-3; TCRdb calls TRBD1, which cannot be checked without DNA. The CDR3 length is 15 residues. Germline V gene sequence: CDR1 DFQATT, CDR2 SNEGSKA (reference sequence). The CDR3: CSARVVGGLTDTQYF.

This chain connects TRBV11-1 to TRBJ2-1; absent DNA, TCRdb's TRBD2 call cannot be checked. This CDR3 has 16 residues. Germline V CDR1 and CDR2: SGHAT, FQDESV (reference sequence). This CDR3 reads CASSFLTSGMVNEQFF.

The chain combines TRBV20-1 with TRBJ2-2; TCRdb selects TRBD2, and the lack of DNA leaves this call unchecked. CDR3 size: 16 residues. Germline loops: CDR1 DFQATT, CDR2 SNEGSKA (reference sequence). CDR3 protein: CSAPSLAGGDTGELFF.

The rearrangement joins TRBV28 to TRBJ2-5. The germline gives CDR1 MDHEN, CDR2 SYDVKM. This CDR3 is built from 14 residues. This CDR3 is CASDPGGNQETQYF. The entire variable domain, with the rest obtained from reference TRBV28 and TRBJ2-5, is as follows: DVKVTQSSRYLVKRTGEKVFLECVQDMDHENMFWYRQDPGLGLRLIYFSYDVKMKEKGDIPEGYSVSREKKERFSLILESASTNQTSMYLCASDPGGNQETQYFGPGTRLLVL.

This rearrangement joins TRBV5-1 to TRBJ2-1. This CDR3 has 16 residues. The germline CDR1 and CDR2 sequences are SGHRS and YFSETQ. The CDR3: CASSLYFSGTYNGQFF.

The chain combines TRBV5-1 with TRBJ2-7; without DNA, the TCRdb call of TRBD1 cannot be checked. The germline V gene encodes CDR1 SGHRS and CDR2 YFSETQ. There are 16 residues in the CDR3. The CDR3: CASSLVGRLTDYEQYF.

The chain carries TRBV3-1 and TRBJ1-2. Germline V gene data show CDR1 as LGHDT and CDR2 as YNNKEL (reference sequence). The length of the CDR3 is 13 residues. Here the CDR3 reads CASSQPPNYGYTF.

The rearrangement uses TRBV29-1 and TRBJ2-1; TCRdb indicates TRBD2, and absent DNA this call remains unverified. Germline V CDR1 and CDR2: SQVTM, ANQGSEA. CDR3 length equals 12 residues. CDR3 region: CSVNRGFGEQFF.

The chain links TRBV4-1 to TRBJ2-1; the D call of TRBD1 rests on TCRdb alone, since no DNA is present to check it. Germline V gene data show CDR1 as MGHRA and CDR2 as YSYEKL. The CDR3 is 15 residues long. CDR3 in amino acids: CASSHPGTGTYEQFF.

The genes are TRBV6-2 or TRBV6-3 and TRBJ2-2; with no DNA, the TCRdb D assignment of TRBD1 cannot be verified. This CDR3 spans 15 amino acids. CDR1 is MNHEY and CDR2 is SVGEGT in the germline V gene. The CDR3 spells CASSPDRANTGELFF.

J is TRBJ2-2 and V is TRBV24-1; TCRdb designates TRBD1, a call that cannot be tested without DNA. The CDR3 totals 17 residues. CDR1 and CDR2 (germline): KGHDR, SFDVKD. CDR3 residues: CATSDLTGGKGTGELFF.

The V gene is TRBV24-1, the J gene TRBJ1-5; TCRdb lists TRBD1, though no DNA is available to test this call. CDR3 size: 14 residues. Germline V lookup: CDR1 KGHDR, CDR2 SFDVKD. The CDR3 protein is CATDTGGENQPQHF.

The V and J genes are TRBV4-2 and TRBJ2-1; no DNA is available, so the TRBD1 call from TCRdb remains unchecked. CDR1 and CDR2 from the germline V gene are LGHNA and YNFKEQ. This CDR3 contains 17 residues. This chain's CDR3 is CASSLSPRGSSYNEQFF.

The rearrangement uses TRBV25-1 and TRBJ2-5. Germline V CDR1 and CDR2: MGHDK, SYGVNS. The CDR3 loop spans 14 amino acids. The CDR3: CASSESRVQETQYF.

CDR3 region: CASSLSGLAHGEQFF. J is TRBJ2-1 and V is TRBV7-7; the D call from TCRdb, TRBD2, cannot be confirmed without DNA. The CDR3 is made up of 15 amino acids. CDR1 SSHAT and CDR2 FNYEAQ come from the germline V gene (reference sequence).